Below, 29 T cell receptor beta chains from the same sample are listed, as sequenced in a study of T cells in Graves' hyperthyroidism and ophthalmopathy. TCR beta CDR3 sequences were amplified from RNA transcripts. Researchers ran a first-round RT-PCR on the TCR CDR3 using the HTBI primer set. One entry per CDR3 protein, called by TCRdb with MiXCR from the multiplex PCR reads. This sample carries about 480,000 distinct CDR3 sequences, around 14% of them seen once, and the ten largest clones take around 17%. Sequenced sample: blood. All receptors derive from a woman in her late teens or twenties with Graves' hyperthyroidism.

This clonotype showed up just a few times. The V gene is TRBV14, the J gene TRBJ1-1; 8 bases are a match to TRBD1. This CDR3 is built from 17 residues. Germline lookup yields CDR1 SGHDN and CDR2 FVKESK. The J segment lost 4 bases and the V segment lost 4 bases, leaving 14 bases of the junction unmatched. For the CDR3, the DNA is TGTGCCAGCAGCCCATTCGAATTTTCTACAGGGGGCACTGAAGCTTTCTTT. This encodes CASSPFEFSTGGTEAFF.

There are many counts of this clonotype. The CDR3 loop is CASNRRSDGWNTEAFF. DNA for the CDR3: TGTGCCAGCAACAGAAGGTCAGATGGGTGGAACACTGAAGCTTTCTTT. This rearrangement joins TRBV11-2 to TRBJ1-1, with no clear D. CDR1 and CDR2 (germline): SGHAT, FQNNGV. CDR3 length: 16 amino acids. V dropped 7 bases and J dropped 1 base, with 19 bases sitting between them.

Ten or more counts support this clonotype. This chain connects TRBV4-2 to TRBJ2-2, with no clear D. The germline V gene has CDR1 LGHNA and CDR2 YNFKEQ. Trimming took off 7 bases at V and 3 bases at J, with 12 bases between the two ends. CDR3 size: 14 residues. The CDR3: CASNRESDTGELFF. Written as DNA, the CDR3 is TGTGCCAGCAACCGAGAAAGCGACACCGGGGAGCTGTTTTTT.

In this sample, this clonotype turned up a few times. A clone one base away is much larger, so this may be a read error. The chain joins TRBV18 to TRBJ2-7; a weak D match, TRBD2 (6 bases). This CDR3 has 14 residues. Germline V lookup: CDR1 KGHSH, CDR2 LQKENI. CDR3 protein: CASSPIGGAYKQYF. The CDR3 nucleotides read TGTGCCAGCTCACCCATCGGGGGAGCCTACAAGCAGTACTTC.

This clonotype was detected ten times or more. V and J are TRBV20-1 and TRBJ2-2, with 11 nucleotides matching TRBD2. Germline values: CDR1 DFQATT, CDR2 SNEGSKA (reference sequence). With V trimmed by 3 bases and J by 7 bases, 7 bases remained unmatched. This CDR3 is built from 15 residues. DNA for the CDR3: TGCAGTGCTAGGGTTAGCGGGAGGGCCATCGGGGAGCTGTTTTTT. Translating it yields CSARVSGRAIGELFF.

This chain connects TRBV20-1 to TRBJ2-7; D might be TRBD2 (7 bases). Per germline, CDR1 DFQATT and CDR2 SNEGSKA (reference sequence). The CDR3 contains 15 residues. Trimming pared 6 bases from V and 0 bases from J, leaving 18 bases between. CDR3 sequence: CSAPRGASSSYEQYF. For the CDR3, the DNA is TGCAGTGCACCACGGGGGGCCTCCAGCTCCTACGAGCAGTACTTC.

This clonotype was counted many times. CDR3 in DNA: TGTGCCAGCAGTCAAGACGGGGTTAACTATGGCTACACCTTC. This gives the protein CASSQDGVNYGYTF. This chain uses TRBV12-3 or TRBV12-4 with TRBJ1-2; D not resolved. Trimming pared 5 bases from V and 1 base from J, leaving 11 bases between. The CDR3 sequence is 14 residues long.

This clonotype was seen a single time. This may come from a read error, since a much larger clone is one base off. For the CDR3, the DNA is TGTGCCAGCAGCCAAGAGGCGGGAAACACTGAAGCTTTCTTT. Its protein product is CASSQEAGNTEAFF. This rearrangement joins TRBV9 to TRBJ1-1; D is ambiguous. The V and J ends lost 4 bases and 2 bases respectively, with 12 bases between them. Germline lookup yields CDR1 SGDLS and CDR2 YYNGEE. The CDR3 is made up of 14 amino acids.

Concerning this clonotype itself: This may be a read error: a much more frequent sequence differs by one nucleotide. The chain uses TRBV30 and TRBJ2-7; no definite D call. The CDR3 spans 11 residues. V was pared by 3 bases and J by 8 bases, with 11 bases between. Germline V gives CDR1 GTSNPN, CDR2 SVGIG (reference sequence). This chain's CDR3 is CAWSGGYQQYF. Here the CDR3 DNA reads TGTGCCTGGAGCGGCGGCTATCAGCAGTACTTC.

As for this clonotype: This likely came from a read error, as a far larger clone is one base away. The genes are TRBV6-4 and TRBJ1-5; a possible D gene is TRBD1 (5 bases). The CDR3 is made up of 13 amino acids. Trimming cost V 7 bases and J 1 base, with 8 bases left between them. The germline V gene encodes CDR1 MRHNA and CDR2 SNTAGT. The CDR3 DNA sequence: TGTGCCAGCACCCGGGACAGCAATCAGCCCCAGCATTTT. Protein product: CASTRDSNQPQHF.

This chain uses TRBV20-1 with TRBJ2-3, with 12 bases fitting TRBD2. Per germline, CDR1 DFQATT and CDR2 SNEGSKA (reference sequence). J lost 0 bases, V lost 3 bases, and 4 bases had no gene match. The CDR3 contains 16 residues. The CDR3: CSASLGLAGSTDTQYF. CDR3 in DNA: TGCAGTGCTAGTCTTGGACTAGCGGGAAGCACAGATACGCAGTATTTT.

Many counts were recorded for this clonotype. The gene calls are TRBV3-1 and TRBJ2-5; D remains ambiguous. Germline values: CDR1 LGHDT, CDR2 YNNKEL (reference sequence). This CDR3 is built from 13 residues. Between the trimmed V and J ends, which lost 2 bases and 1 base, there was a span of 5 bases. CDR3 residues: CASSQIGQETQYF. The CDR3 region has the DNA TGTGCCAGCAGCCAAATAGGCCAAGAGACCCAGTACTTC.

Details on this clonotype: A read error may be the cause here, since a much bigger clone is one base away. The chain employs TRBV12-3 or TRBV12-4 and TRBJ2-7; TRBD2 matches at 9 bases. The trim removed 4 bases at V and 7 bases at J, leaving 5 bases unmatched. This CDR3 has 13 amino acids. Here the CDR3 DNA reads TGTGCCAGCAGTTCTAGCGGGGATGGTGAGCAGTACTTC. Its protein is CASSSSGDGEQYF.

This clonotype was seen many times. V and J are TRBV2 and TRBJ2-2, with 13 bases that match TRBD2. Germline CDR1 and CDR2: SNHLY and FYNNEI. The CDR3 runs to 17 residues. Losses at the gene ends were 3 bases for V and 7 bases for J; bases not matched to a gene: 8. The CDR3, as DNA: TGTGCCAGCAGTGAGGCCCGACTAGCGGGAGGTTTCGGGGAGCTGTTTTTT. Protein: CASSEARLAGGFGELFF.

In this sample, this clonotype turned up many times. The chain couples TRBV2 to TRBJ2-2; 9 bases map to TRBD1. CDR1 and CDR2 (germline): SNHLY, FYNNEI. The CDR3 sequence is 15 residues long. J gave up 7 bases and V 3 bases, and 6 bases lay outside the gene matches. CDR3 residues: CASSDWGQGDGELFF. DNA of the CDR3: TGTGCCAGCAGTGATTGGGGACAGGGCGACGGGGAGCTGTTTTTT.

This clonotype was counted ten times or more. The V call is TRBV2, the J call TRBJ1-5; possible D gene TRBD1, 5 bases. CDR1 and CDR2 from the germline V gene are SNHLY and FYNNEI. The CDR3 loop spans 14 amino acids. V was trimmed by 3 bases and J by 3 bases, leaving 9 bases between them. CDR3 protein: CASSDRAVNQPQHF. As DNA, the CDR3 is TGTGCCAGCAGTGACAGGGCAGTCAATCAGCCCCAGCATTTT.

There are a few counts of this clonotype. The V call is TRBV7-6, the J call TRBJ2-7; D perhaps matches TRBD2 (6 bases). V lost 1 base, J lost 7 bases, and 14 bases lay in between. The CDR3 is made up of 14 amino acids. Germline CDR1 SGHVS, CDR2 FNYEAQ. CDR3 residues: CASSLGGGTGEQYF. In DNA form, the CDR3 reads TGTGCCAGCAGCTTAGGTGGGGGGACGGGGGAGCAGTACTTC.

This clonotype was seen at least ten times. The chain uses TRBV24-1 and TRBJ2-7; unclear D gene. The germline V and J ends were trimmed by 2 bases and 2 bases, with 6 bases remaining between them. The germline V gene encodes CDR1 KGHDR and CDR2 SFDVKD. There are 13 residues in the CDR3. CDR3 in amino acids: CATSDSGTYEQYF. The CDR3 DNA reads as TGTGCCACCAGTGATTCCGGCACCTACGAGCAGTACTTC.

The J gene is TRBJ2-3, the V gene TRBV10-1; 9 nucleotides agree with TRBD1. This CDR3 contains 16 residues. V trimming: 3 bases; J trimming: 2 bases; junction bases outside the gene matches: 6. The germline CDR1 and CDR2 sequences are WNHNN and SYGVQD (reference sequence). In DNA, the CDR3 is TGCGCCAGCAGTGACCTTGGACAGGGGTACACAGATACGCAGTATTTT. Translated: CASSDLGQGYTDTQYF.

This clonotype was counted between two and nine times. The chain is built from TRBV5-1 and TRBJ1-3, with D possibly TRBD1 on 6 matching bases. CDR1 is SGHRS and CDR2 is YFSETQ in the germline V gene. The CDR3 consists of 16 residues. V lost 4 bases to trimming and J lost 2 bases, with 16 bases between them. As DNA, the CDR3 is TGCGCCAGCAGCCGCGATACGACAGGAGCTGGAAACACCATATATTTT. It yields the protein CASSRDTTGAGNTIYF.

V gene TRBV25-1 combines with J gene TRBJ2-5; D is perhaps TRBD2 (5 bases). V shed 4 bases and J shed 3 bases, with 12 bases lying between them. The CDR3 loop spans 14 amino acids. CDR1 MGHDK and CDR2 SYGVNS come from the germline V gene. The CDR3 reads CASSAPGWEETQYF. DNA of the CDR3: TGTGCCAGCAGTGCCCCGGGGTGGGAAGAGACCCAGTACTTC.

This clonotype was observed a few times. The CDR3 nucleotides read TGTGCCAGCAGCTACGGCGATTACAGGGGCGAACGCCTCTATGGCTACACCTTC. Protein: CASSYGDYRGERLYGYTF. V is TRBV7-9 and J is TRBJ1-2; TRBD1 matches 7 bases. Per germline, CDR1 SEHNR and CDR2 FQNEAQ (reference sequence). V gave up 4 bases and J gave up 4 bases; unmatched junction bases: 18. The CDR3 has 18 residues.

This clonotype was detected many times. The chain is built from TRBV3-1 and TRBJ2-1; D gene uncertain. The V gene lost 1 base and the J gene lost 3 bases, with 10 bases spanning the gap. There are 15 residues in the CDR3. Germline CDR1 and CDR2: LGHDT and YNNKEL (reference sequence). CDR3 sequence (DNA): TGTGCCAGCAGCCAAGTAGTAGGCCTCTACAATGAGCAGTTCTTC. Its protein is CASSQVVGLYNEQFF.

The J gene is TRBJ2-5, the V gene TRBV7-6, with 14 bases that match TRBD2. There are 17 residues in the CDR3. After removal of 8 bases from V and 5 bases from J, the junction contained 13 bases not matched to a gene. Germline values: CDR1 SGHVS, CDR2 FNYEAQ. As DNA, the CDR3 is TGTGCCAGCGGGGGATCCGGGACTAGCGGGAGAGGGGAGACCCAGTACTTC. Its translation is CASGGSGTSGRGETQYF.

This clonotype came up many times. This CDR3 is CSVPQGLGAEAFF. The CDR3 bases are TGCAGCGTTCCCCAGGGGCTCGGGGCTGAAGCTTTCTTT. The V and J genes are TRBV29-1 and TRBJ1-1, with D possibly matching TRBD1 (6 bases). Per the germline V gene, CDR1 is SQVTM and CDR2 is ANQGSEA. The CDR3 contains 13 residues. The V end lost 5 bases, the J end lost 6 bases, and 16 bases lay between the germline ends.

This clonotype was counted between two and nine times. CDR3 protein: CASSQEASGTEAFF. The CDR3 coding sequence is TGTGCCAGCAGCCAGGAGGCCTCGGGCACTGAAGCTTTCTTT. The chain has TRBV14 and TRBJ1-1; D unclear. The CDR3 is 14 residues long. Trimming cost V 3 bases and J 4 bases, with 12 bases left between them. Germline CDR1 SGHDN, CDR2 FVKESK.

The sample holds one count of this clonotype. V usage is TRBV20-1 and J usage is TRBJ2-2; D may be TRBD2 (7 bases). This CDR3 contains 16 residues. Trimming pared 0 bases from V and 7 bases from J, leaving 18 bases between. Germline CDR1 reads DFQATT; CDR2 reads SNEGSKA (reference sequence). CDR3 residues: CSARDGGGGSIGELFF. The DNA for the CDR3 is TGCAGTGCTAGAGATGGGGGCGGGGGATCGATCGGGGAGCTGTTTTTT.

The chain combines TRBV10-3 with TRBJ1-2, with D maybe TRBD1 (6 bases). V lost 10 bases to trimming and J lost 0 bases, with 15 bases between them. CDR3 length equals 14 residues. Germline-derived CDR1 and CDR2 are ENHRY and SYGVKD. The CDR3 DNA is TGTGCCACCGGGGGACACCGATCTAACTATGGCTACACCTTC. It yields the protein CATGGHRSNYGYTF.

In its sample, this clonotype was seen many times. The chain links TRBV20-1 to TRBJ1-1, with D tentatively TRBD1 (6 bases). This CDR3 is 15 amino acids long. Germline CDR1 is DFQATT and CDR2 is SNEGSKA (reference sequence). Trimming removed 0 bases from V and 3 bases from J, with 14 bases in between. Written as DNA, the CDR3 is TGCAGTGCTAGAGAACAGGGACGGGTTTACACTGAAGCTTTCTTT. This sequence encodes CSAREQGRVYTEAFF.